This T cell receptor (beta chain) was found in a study of blood T cell repertoires in COVID-19 (dated by TCRdb to between 2020 and 2021). In the study overall: The collaborator samples originated in the United States, Italy and Spain and spanned the acute and convalescent phases of COVID-19. The prospective study material was composed of cDNA or gDNA derived from T cells, B-cell-depleted T cells, or PBMCs. Deeply sampled blood TCRbeta repertoires from subjects exposed to, actively infected with, or recovered from COVID-19 were included in the dataset. The repertoires were released in a freely available public database meant as a resource for research on the immune response to SARS-CoV-2. Samples came from the ongoing ImmuneRACE study (first 160 participants) plus 1,254 subjects from 6 global collaborators. Sample metadata almost always included a de-identified subject ID, COVID-19 status, age in years and sex. Where available, HLA class I and class II types were taken from metadata supplied by the sample provider and were not determined by assay-based typing.

A second Seattle source provided samples from volunteer blood donors who had recovered from COVID-19. The collaborating institutions used their own protocols to collect whole blood in K2EDTA tubes. For TCRbeta analysis, collaborator samples were shipped as frozen whole blood, as isolated PBMCs, or as DNA extracted from either sample type. The immunoSEQ Assay, a bias-controlled multiplex PCR, was used to amplify TCRbeta CDR3 regions from genomic DNA. From the authors' description of their analysis: The number of nucleated cells in each sample was estimated from the amplification of reference gene primers within the assay. To quantify the absolute abundance of each unique TCRbeta CDR3 rearrangement, sequence reads were collapsed and filtered. For each sample, productive Simpson clonality was calculated as the square root of Simpson's diversity index across productive rearrangements. TCRdb mirrors the immuneACCESS table, restricted to in-frame sequences. Some clones are absent from its copies; in checked studies, under half trace to an unresolved V gene, and the reason for the others is unknown. Clonal size and the V and J genes are those of that table, whereas D and trimming came from the DNA. In this sample the table shows more than 250,000 clones, approximately 86% of which occur a single time. In total, the top ten clones hold 2.1% of the sample.

Reading from cysteine to phenylalanine, the CDR3 counts 15 amino acids. The retained sequence is limited to the CDR3, 45 bases, with the frame set at the first base. From V the trimming removes 3 bases and from J it removes 5 bases, while the gene matches leave 9 bases of the junction unaccounted for. The germline V gene (reference sequence) gives CDR1 as SGHNT and CDR2 as YYREEE. Findings and caveats that apply to the study as a whole: The quantity of clinical and demographic metadata differed by source and by participant and was supplied without curation.

Comments on this clone: Its antigen remains unidentified. There are no base qualities to consult, and no much larger clone falls within one base.

The receptor comes from a woman younger than 45 who had recovered from COVID-19. The sequencing input was peripheral blood. The chain is assembled from TRBV5-4 and TRBJ2-7, and 9 bases in between align with TRBD2. The nucleotide sequence is given as TGTGCCAGCAGCTCAATTAGCGGGGGATCTCACGAGCAGTACTTC. The translation is CASSSISGGSHEQYF. This CDR3, with the reference TRBV5-4 and TRBJ2-7 proteins standing in past its ends, gives the full variable domain ETGVTQSPTHLIKTRGQQVTLRCSSQSGHNTVSWYQQALGQGPQFIFQYYREEENGRGNFPPRFSGLQFPNYSSELNVNALELDDSALYLCASSSISGGSHEQYFGPGTRLTVT.